These T cell receptor beta chains were read from a single sample in a study of shared clonotypes between healthy human individuals. Assay: immunoSEQ multiplex PCR; the TCRdb copy retains only in-frame clones and omits some. The top ten clones hold around 0.6% of a sample with over 850,000 clones, around 78% of them seen once. The sample comprised memory CD4+ T cells from PBMCs. The receptors stem from a man aged 18 to 29 in good health. Some clones in this sample may be carry-over from other donors' samples. Each CDR3 is given without its conserved first and last residue. Only some rows state a clone size, as once, few, many or a class for expanded clones.

CDR3 protein,clone size,V gene
ASSSPATGGTDTQY,-,TRBV7-2
SVRQGTHGYT,once,TRBV29-1
ASSSTRSDTQY,-,TRBV7-3
ASSLTGGNTEAF,few,TRBV7-3
ASSPYRDGDNQPQH,many,TRBV18
ASRATTPDTQY,-,TRBV6-1
ASSVVGGPNEKLF,-,TRBV9
ASSLSYGTNTEAF,few,TRBV5-4
ASSMGQASSYEQY,-,TRBV18
ASTSGQETQY,-,TRBV28
ASRPDRDRSPLH,-,TRBV28
ASGFGGSREQY,few,TRBV12-5
ASSPRWQGYTEAF,-,TRBV28
ASSYLGEYGYT,many,TRBV6-5
ASSLAAGETQY,few,TRBV11-3
ASPPSSERLPSYEQY,-,TRBV28
ASSPGVQRDTQY,-,TRBV7-9
ASSLQGANTGELF,-,TRBV28
ASSNWTSGRANEQF,once,TRBV28
ASRYGGEVQPQH,-,TRBV19
ASSLAGLAVYNEQF,many,TRBV7-6
ASSLLQGQPQH,-,TRBV28
ASSSTGGVGELF,many,TRBV11-3
AWSTRTSGSRNTQY,-,TRBV30
AISELTSGAGNEQF,-,TRBV10-3
AWSDGGPYEQY,-,TRBV30
SVYTSGRGPYEQY,many,TRBV29-1
ASSGTGTGVTEAF,-,TRBV5-6
ASSDRGGQPQH,-,TRBV2
ASSQDFSVNSYEQY,-,TRBV4-2